These 15 T cell receptor beta chains were all obtained from the same sample, sequenced in a study of identical twins (dated by TCRdb to the mid-2010s). The library was built by means of 5' RACE. The data were produced on an Illumina HiSeq 2000. TCRdb's own reprocessing of the public reads used fastp at Q25 and MiXCR and kept productive beta chains. Every entry covers one CDR3 protein and lists the most common genes and DNA from its rows. The sample contains 690,000 or so distinct CDR3 sequences, over 8.5% of them found a single time. The ten most abundant clones make up roughly 0.9% of the sample. The same sample was also used in a study of yellow fever vaccine responses in identical twins.

Specimen: PBMCs. The receptor source for this set is a woman aged 18-29 years in good health.

This clonotype was seen a handful of times. The V gene is TRBV2, the J gene TRBJ1-1; D unresolved. This CDR3 has 11 residues. The ends were cut back, 6 bases at V and 3 bases at J, with 5 bases in the middle. Per the germline V gene, CDR1 is SNHLY and CDR2 is FYNNEI. Here the CDR3 DNA reads TGTGCCAGCAGGGAGGACACTGAAGCTTTCTTT. This translates into CASREDTEAFF.

The chain employs TRBV28 and TRBJ2-5, with 13 bases identical to TRBD2. CDR1 is MDHEN, CDR2 SYDVKM, per germline. V lost 6 bases, J lost 5 bases, and 9 bases stayed unmatched. This CDR3 region has 16 residues. The CDR3 loop is CASRGTSGRARETQYF. DNA of the CDR3: TGTGCCAGCAGGGGAACTAGCGGGAGGGCCCGGGAGACCCAGTACTTC. The complete variable domain, with remaining parts taken from reference TRBV28 and TRBJ2-5, reads DVKVTQSSRYLVKRTGEKVFLECVQDMDHENMFWYRQDPGLGLRLIYFSYDVKMKEKGDIPEGYSVSREKKERFSLILESASTNQTSMYLCASRGTSGRARETQYFGPGTRLLVL.

V is TRBV9 and J is TRBJ2-3; no definite D call. V lost 3 bases and J lost 4, with 9 bases in between. CDR3 length: 13 residues. The germline V gene encodes CDR1 SGDLS and CDR2 YYNGEE. CDR3 sequence: CASSGVRSDTQYF. The CDR3 bases are TGTGCCAGCAGCGGGGTACGCTCAGATACGCAGTATTTT.

The table lists this clonotype with a few counts. The rearrangement uses TRBV2 and TRBJ2-7, with 12 nucleotides matching TRBD1. The length of the CDR3 is 15 residues. V lost 7 bases and J lost 2; bases outside the gene matches: 6. Germline lookup yields CDR1 SNHLY and CDR2 FYNNEI. Written as DNA, the CDR3 is TGTGCCAGCACCCTCCGGGACAGGGGGCCCTACGAGCAGTACTTC. It yields the protein CASTLRDRGPYEQYF.

The chain has TRBV5-1 and TRBJ2-5; 9 bases line up with TRBD1. Germline trimming cut 3 bases from V and 10 bases from J; bases unmatched to any gene: 10. This CDR3 is 14 amino acids long. Germline CDR1 reads SGHRS; CDR2 reads YFSETQ. CDR3 nucleotide sequence: TGCGCCAGCAGCTCTGGACAGGGGCTGAAGATCCAGTACTTC. The encoded protein is CASSSGQGLKIQYF.

This clonotype was counted many times. The chain recombines TRBV4-3 with TRBJ2-6; D is ambiguous. In germline, CDR1 is LGHNA, CDR2 YSLEER. There are 16 residues in the CDR3. Trimming stripped 1 base from V and 1 base from J, with 8 bases between. CDR3 in amino acids: CASSQVALSGANVLTF. CDR3 nucleotides: TGCGCCAGCAGCCAAGTTGCGTTATCTGGGGCCAACGTCCTGACTTTC.

The chain employs TRBV5-1 and TRBJ2-3, with a tentative D call TRBD2 (5 bases). Germline CDR1 is SGHRS and CDR2 is YFSETQ. Trimming left V 4 bases short and J 4 bases short, with 25 bases between. This CDR3 is 18 amino acids long. CDR3 DNA: TGCGCCAGCAGCCGTATTAAAGCCGGGGATTCGATCGCAGATACGCAGTATTTT. Translation gives CASSRIKAGDSIADTQYF.

CDR3: CASSQKGFRGYEQFF. CDR3 in DNA: TGCGCCAGCAGCCAAAAGGGATTTAGGGGCTATGAGCAGTTCTTC. V is TRBV5-1 and J is TRBJ2-1; maybe TRBD1 (5 bases). The CDR3 contains 15 residues. CDR1 is SGHRS, CDR2 YFSETQ, per germline. Between the trimmed V and J ends, which lost 4 bases and 8 bases, there was a span of 19 bases.

This clonotype showed up many times. The chain carries TRBV29-1 and TRBJ1-4; maybe TRBD1 (5 bases). Germline values: CDR1 SQVTM, CDR2 ANQGSEA. The CDR3 runs to 18 residues. V was pared by 6 bases and J by 5 bases, with 28 bases between. The CDR3 region is CSVRGVIGTADTNEKLFF. The CDR3 bases are TGCAGCGTCCGAGGGGTGATCGGGACCGCTGATACAAATGAAAAACTGTTTTTT. Complete variable domain (other parts from reference TRBV29-1 and TRBJ1-4): SAVISQKPSRDICQRGTSLTIQCQVDSQVTMMFWYRQQPGQSLTLIATANQGSEATYESGFVIDKFPISRPNLTFSTLTVSNMSPEDSSIYLCSVRGVIGTADTNEKLFFGSGTQLSVL.

This clonotype was detected ten times or more. This chain connects TRBV20-1 to TRBJ2-3; 11 bases align to TRBD1. CDR1 DFQATT and CDR2 SNEGSKA come from the germline V gene (reference sequence). The CDR3 is made up of 14 amino acids. The V and J ends lost 4 bases and 3 bases, in that order; junction bases with no gene match: 3. The DNA for the CDR3 is TGCAGTGCTAACAGGGACAGGGGGACAGATACGCAGTATTTT. This encodes CSANRDRGTDTQYF.

This clonotype has at least ten counts. This chain uses TRBV12-3 or TRBV12-4 with TRBJ1-5; 8 bases are shared with TRBD1. J lost 6 bases, V lost 6 bases, and 4 bases had no gene match. The CDR3 has 13 amino acids. This CDR3 is CASRGQGSQPQHF. CDR3 nucleotide sequence: TGTGCCAGCAGAGGACAGGGAAGTCAGCCCCAGCATTTT.

This chain joins TRBV18 and TRBJ2-1; a weak D match, TRBD2 (7 bases). CDR1 KGHSH and CDR2 LQKENI come from the germline V gene. There are 17 residues in the CDR3. With 5 bases removed from V and 6 bases from J, the gap between germline ends came to 23 bases. CDR3: CASSTGAAGKLVNEQFF. CDR3 nucleotides: TGTGCCAGCTCAACGGGGGCAGCGGGAAAGTTAGTCAATGAGCAGTTCTTC.

V is TRBV12-3 or TRBV12-4 and J is TRBJ1-1; TRBD1 might be the D (6 bases). V lost 6 bases and J 8 bases, leaving 16 bases between the germline ends. The CDR3 has 13 amino acids. The CDR3 protein is CASSPTGNLEAFF. CDR3 in DNA: TGTGCCAGCAGCCCGACAGGAAATCTCGAAGCTTTCTTT.

This clonotype has a handful of counts. The chain carries TRBV7-3 and TRBJ2-3, with D perhaps TRBD1 (5 bases). Germline lookup yields CDR1 SGHTA and CDR2 FQGTGA. The CDR3 extends over 15 amino acids. With 8 bases removed from V and 5 bases from J, the gap between germline ends came to 20 bases. Here the CDR3 reads CASSKGAGPVDTQYF. CDR3 coding DNA: TGTGCCAGCTCAAAGGGCGCAGGGCCCGTAGATACGCAGTATTTT.

A few counts support this clonotype. The chain uses TRBV28 and TRBJ2-7; D might be TRBD1 or TRBD2, each matching 5 bases. This CDR3 has 13 amino acids. Germline-derived CDR1 and CDR2 are MDHEN and SYDVKM. Trimming shortened V by 7 bases and J by 0 bases, and 10 bases separated the two germline ends. This CDR3 is CASTMGPSYEQYF. DNA for the CDR3: TGTGCCAGCACGATGGGACCCTCCTACGAGCAGTACTTC.